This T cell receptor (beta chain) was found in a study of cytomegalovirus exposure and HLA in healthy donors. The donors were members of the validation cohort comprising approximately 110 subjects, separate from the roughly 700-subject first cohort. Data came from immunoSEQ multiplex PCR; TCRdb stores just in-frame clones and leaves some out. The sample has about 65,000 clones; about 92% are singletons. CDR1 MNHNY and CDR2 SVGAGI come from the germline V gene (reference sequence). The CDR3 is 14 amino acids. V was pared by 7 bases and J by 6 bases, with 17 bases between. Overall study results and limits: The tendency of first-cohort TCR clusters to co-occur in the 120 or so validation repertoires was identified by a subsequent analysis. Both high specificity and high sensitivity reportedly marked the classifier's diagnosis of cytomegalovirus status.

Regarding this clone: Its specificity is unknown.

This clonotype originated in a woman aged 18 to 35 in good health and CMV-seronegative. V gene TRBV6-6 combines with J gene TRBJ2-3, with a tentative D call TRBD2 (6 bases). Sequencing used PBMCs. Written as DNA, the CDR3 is TGTGCCAGCACCCTCCGAAGCGGAGGGGATACGCAGTATTTT. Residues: CASTLRSGGDTQYF.